This T cell receptor (beta chain) appears in the sequencing data of a study of cytomegalovirus exposure and HLA in healthy donors. The CDR3 consists of 14 residues. The V end was cut by 4 bases, the J end by 4 bases, with 14 bases between. CDR1 and CDR2 (germline): SGHRS, YFSETQ. The PCR had 60 Vbeta and 13 Jbeta primers. The repertoire was sequenced with immunoSEQ multiplex PCR; TCRdb's copy has only in-frame clones and lacks some. The sample carries approximately 160,000 clones, roughly 75% recorded once. All the people who gave samples were healthy bone marrow donors. Sequencing was done on a sample of PBMCs. This chain connects TRBV5-1 to TRBJ1-1, with D tentatively TRBD1 (5 bases). This clonotype was obtained from a woman aged 45 to 65 in good health and CMV-seropositive. The CDR3 spells CASSPQGWGTEAFF. Written as DNA, the CDR3 is TGCGCCAGCAGCCCTCAGGGTTGGGGCACTGAAGCTTTCTTT. Looking up the rest from reference TRBV5-1 and TRBJ1-1 gives the full variable domain: KAGVTQTPRYLIKTRGQQVTLSCSPISGHRSVSWYQQTPGQGLQFLFEYFSETQRNKGNFPGRFSGRQFSNSRSEMNVSTLELGDSALYLCASSPQGWGTEAFFGQGTRLTVV.